This T cell receptor beta chain emerged from a study of T cell changes during pregnancy in multiple sclerosis. The trim removed 7 bases at V and 12 bases at J, leaving 15 bases unmatched. Germline CDR1 is MDHEN and CDR2 is SYDVKM. This CDR3 has 14 residues. Only in-frame clones appear in the TCRdb table, and some are missing; sequencing was by immunoSEQ multiplex PCR. Among about 130,000 clones, roughly 95% were seen once, and the ten largest hold more than 0.4%. The material sequenced was peripheral blood, taken after pregnancy. The source of this sequence is a female donor with multiple sclerosis, enrolled in a pregnancy study. J is TRBJ2-1 and V is TRBV28; 7 bases match TRBD2. CDR3 in DNA: TGTGCCAGCACCCCATTCGGGGGGAGTAAAGGGCAGTTCTTC. This codes for CASTPFGGSKGQFF.